The 28 T cell receptor beta chains below all came from one sample that was sequenced in a study of T cell changes during pregnancy in multiple sclerosis. Produced via immunoSEQ multiplex PCR; TCRdb's table is partial and in-frame only. Of 40,000 to 45,000 clones in the sample, roughly 92% were seen once. Sequenced input: peripheral blood. These receptor sequences come from a female donor with multiple sclerosis, enrolled in a pregnancy study.

The chain couples TRBV5-6 to TRBJ2-7; either TRBD1 or TRBD2 may supply D (5 bases each). CDR1 and CDR2 (germline): SGHDT, YYEEEE. The V end was cut by 3 bases, the J end by 6 bases, with 16 bases between. The CDR3 has 14 amino acids. The CDR3 region is CASSSGRGRGEQYF. The CDR3 DNA sequence: TGTGCCAGCAGCTCGGGACGAGGAAGGGGCGAGCAGTACTTC.

This chain connects TRBV4-2 to TRBJ2-7; TRBD2 matches 9 bases. Germline CDR1 reads LGHNA; CDR2 reads YNFKEQ. V trimming: 1 base; J trimming: 3 bases; junction bases outside the gene matches: 16. This CDR3 has 19 residues. The CDR3 coding sequence is TGTGCCAGCAGCCAAGTTTCGGGCGATAGCGGGAGAGGGTACTACGAGCAGTACTTC. It encodes CASSQVSGDSGRGYYEQYF.

V and J are TRBV4-2 and TRBJ1-1; 8 bases are shared with TRBD1. The CDR3 is 15 amino acids. CDR1 and CDR2 (germline): LGHNA, YNFKEQ. Losses at the gene ends were 4 bases for V and 4 bases for J; bases not matched to a gene: 8. The CDR3 loop is CASSPGQGGSTEAFF. The CDR3 DNA sequence: TGTGCCAGCAGCCCCGGACAGGGTGGTTCCACTGAAGCTTTCTTT.

The genes are TRBV6-5 and TRBJ2-7; 8 nucleotides agree with TRBD1. With V trimmed by 2 bases and J by 5 bases, 5 bases remained unmatched. The length of the CDR3 is 14 residues. The germline CDR1 and CDR2 sequences are MNHEY and SVGAGI. The CDR3 sequence is CASSYGQGRNEQYF. The CDR3 DNA follows: TGTGCCAGCAGTTACGGACAGGGACGAAACGAGCAGTACTTC.

CDR3 sequence (DNA): TGCGCCAGCAGCTTTACTCCCGTCGACTCGGAGCAGTACTTC. Encoded protein: CASSFTPVDSEQYF. This chain connects TRBV5-1 to TRBJ2-7; no firm D call. The CDR3 length is 14 residues. CDR1 SGHRS and CDR2 YFSETQ come from the germline V gene. V was trimmed by 2 bases and J by 7 bases, leaving 16 bases between them.

The chain is built from TRBV30 and TRBJ2-2, with D unclear. Germline V gene data show CDR1 as GTSNPN and CDR2 as SVGIG (reference sequence). This CDR3 has 13 residues. Trimming pared 2 bases from V and 3 bases from J, leaving 7 bases between. CDR3 sequence (DNA): TGTGCCTGGAGTTTATCGGACACCGGGGAGCTGTTTTTT. Translating it yields CAWSLSDTGELFF.

V usage is TRBV6-4 and J usage is TRBJ2-3; TRBD1 is a possible D gene (5 bases). Trimming pared 2 bases from V and 3 bases from J, leaving 6 bases between. Germline V gene data show CDR1 as MRHNA and CDR2 as SNTAGT. CDR3 length equals 13 residues. The CDR3 DNA reads as TGTGCCAGCAGTGACGGGGCAACAGATACGCAGTATTTT. Translation gives CASSDGATDTQYF.

This clone was seen a single time. The chain links TRBV6-7 to TRBJ1-1; 7 positions agree with TRBD1. TRBV6-7 is an open reading frame, and its role is uncertain. Trimming at V came to 6 bases and at J to 5 bases, leaving 3 bases not matched to a gene. There are 12 residues in the CDR3. The CDR3 DNA is TGTGCCAGCAGCCCAGGGGGGACTGAAGCTTTCTTT. Protein: CASSPGGTEAFF.

The chain carries TRBV4-1 and TRBJ1-4; D possibly corresponds to TRBD1 (6 bases). This CDR3 has 15 residues. Trimming took 1 base from V and 10 from J, leaving 16 bases between them. The V gene's germline CDR1 is MGHRA and CDR2 YSYEKL. The CDR3 loop is CASSQGVRGQGKLFF. CDR3 DNA: TGCGCCAGCAGCCAAGGGGTACGGGGGCAGGGAAAACTGTTTTTT.

This rearrangement joins TRBV19 to TRBJ2-3; D might be TRBD2 (6 bases). CDR1 is LNHDA, CDR2 SQIVND, per germline (reference sequence). This CDR3 spans 16 amino acids. The V gene lost 7 bases and the J gene lost 0 bases, with 17 bases spanning the gap. DNA for the CDR3: TGTGCCAGTACCCTGGGGAGGAGCGGGAGCACAGATACGCAGTATTTT. Its translation is CASTLGRSGSTDTQYF.

This rearrangement joins TRBV7-9 to TRBJ1-4; D is unclear. The CDR3 spans 17 residues. The germline CDR1 and CDR2 sequences are SEHNR and FQNEAQ (reference sequence). V lost 5 bases, J lost 0 bases, and 16 bases lay in between. As DNA, the CDR3 is TGTGCCAGCAGCGACGTCAACTATGGGACAACTAATGAAAAACTGTTTTTT. Its protein product is CASSDVNYGTTNEKLFF.

The J gene is TRBJ1-1, the V gene TRBV30; D is unresolved. The CDR3 length is 12 residues. Germline V gives CDR1 GTSNPN, CDR2 SVGIG (reference sequence). Trimming took 7 bases from V and 1 from J, leaving 10 bases between them. As DNA, the CDR3 is TGTGCCTCGGACCCAGGGAACACTGAAGCTTTCTTT. It yields the protein CASDPGNTEAFF.

This sequence joins TRBV5-1 and TRBJ1-1; D is uncertain. From germline, CDR1 is SGHRS and CDR2 YFSETQ. Between the trimmed V and J ends, which lost 0 bases and 5 bases, there was a span of 8 bases. The CDR3 has 13 residues. The CDR3 loop reads CASSLVVSTEAFF. CDR3 nucleotide sequence: TGCGCCAGCAGCTTGGTGGTCAGTACTGAAGCTTTCTTT.

The chain employs TRBV7-2 and TRBJ2-2, with 7 nucleotides matching TRBD2. Looked up from germline, CDR1 is SGHTA and CDR2 is FQGNSA. The length of the CDR3 is 16 residues. Trimming removed 1 base from V and 1 base from J; junction bases left unmatched: 3. CDR3 amino acids: CASSLGPGGNTGELFF. The CDR3 nucleotides read TGTGCCAGCAGCTTAGGTCCGGGAGGGAACACCGGGGAGCTGTTTTTT.

This clone was found once. The chain links TRBV5-8 to TRBJ2-2, with D perhaps TRBD1 (5 bases). V shed 3 bases and J shed 3 bases, with 9 bases lying between them. The CDR3 is 14 amino acids. Germline V gene sequence: CDR1 SGHTS, CDR2 YDEGEE. In DNA form, the CDR3 reads TGTGCCAGCAGCTGGAGACAGTACACCGGGGAGCTGTTTTTT. Translating gives CASSWRQYTGELFF.

This clone occurred once. An end of the junction differs from the germline gene, which may be a read error. The rearrangement joins TRBV6-5 to TRBJ1-5; D gene uncertain. CDR3 length: 16 amino acids. Germline V lookup: CDR1 MNHEY, CDR2 SVGAGI. CDR3 sequence reads: CASSHSPRDSNQPQHF. The CDR3 region has the DNA TGTGCCAGCAGTCACTCGCCGAGGGATAGCAATCAGCCCCAGCATTTT.

This clone was seen more than once but under ten times. This sequence joins TRBV6-4 and TRBJ2-3; possibly TRBD2 for D (5 bases). Germline lookup yields CDR1 MRHNA and CDR2 SNTAGT. The CDR3 runs 16 residues. Trimming removed 0 bases from V and 1 base from J, with 11 bases in between. CDR3 residues: CASSDSTGGGTDTQYF. CDR3 DNA: TGTGCCAGCAGTGACTCGACTGGAGGAGGCACAGATACGCAGTATTTT.

This sequence joins TRBV30 and TRBJ1-1; D gene unclear. Deletions cut 5 bases from V and 4 bases from J, with 17 bases between. The CDR3 contains 14 residues. The germline CDR1 and CDR2 sequences are GTSNPN and SVGIG (reference sequence). The DNA of the CDR3 is TGTGCCTGGGCCCTCGACTCAGGTAGCACTGAAGCTTTCTTT. It yields the protein CAWALDSGSTEAFF.

V and J are TRBV28 and TRBJ2-2; TRBD2 matches 11 bases. The germline gives CDR1 MDHEN, CDR2 SYDVKM. CDR3 size: 16 residues. V was pared by 6 bases and J by 1 base, with 4 bases of the junction left unmatched. CDR3 nucleotide sequence: TGTGCCAGCAGCCAACTAGCGGGAGTGAACACCGGGGAGCTGTTTTTT. Amino acids: CASSQLAGVNTGELFF.

The chain links TRBV29-1 to TRBJ2-7, with D perhaps TRBD1 or TRBD2 (5 bases each). The length of the CDR3 is 13 residues. With 2 bases removed from V and 0 bases from J, the gap between germline ends came to 8 bases. Germline values: CDR1 SQVTM, CDR2 ANQGSEA. CDR3: CSVELGVSYEQYF. DNA of the CDR3: TGCAGCGTTGAATTGGGGGTCTCCTACGAGCAGTACTTC.

The rearrangement uses TRBV7-8 and TRBJ2-1; 7 bases map to TRBD1. Per germline, CDR1 SGHVS and CDR2 FQNEAQ. V shed 1 base, J shed 7 bases, and the junction held 7 bases outside the gene matches. This CDR3 has 15 amino acids. The CDR3 reads CASSLGWVRGNEQFF. CDR3 coding DNA: TGTGCCAGCAGCTTAGGATGGGTCAGGGGGAATGAGCAGTTCTTC.

The rearrangement joins TRBV11-1 to TRBJ2-7; D is unresolved. The germline V gene has CDR1 SGHAT and CDR2 FQDESV (reference sequence). The CDR3 length is 15 residues. Trimming cost V 5 bases and J 3 bases, with 17 bases left between them. CDR3 coding DNA: TGTGCCAGCAGCCCCTCGGTGGGTTCTGTCTACGAGCAGTACTTC. This translates into CASSPSVGSVYEQYF. The full variable domain, rest sourced from reference TRBV11-1 and TRBJ2-7, is EAEVAQSPRYKITEKSQAVAFWCDPISGHATLYWYRQILGQGPELLVQFQDESVVDDSQLPKDRFSAERLKGVDSTLKIQPAELGDSAMYLCASSPSVGSVYEQYFGPGTRLTVT.

V is TRBV29-1 and J is TRBJ2-1; the match to TRBD2 covers 7 bases. CDR1 is SQVTM, CDR2 ANQGSEA, per germline. V shed 3 bases, J shed 1 base, and the junction held 3 bases outside the gene matches. This CDR3 is 14 amino acids long. The CDR3 sequence is CSVDLAESYNEQFF. The CDR3 bases are TGCAGCGTTGATCTAGCGGAATCCTACAATGAGCAGTTCTTC.

The rearrangement links TRBV3-1 (or the pseudogene TRBV3-2) to TRBJ2-1; D is ambiguous. The CDR3 loop spans 9 amino acids. V lost 9 bases and J 7 bases, leaving 4 bases between the germline ends. Germline loops: CDR1 LGHDT, CDR2 YNNKEL (reference sequence). CDR3 protein: CASKNEQFF. The DNA of the CDR3 is TGTGCCAGTAAAAATGAGCAGTTCTTC.

The gene calls are TRBV28 and TRBJ2-1, with 7 bases aligning to TRBD1. The CDR3 is 16 amino acids. J lost 8 bases, V lost 4 bases, and 14 bases had no gene match. Germline V lookup: CDR1 MDHEN, CDR2 SYDVKM. CDR3 coding DNA: TGTGCCAGCAGTTCCCCGCTGAACAGGGGCAGGGATGAGCAGTTCTTC. Encoded protein: CASSSPLNRGRDEQFF.

The CDR3 sequence is CASSQRQAQGEQYF. The CDR3 DNA sequence: TGTGCCAGCAGCCAGAGACAGGCCCAGGGCGAGCAGTACTTC. The chain employs TRBV11-2 and TRBJ2-7; D is perhaps TRBD1 (6 bases). This CDR3 comprises 14 residues. The V end was cut by 5 bases, the J end by 6 bases, with 17 bases between. Germline CDR1 reads SGHAT; CDR2 reads FQNNGV.

This clone was found a few times. The chain carries TRBV10-2 and TRBJ2-7; possibly TRBD2 for D (6 bases). Germline V gives CDR1 WSHSY, CDR2 SAAADI. The ends were cut back, 6 bases at V and 0 bases at J, with 18 bases in the middle. The CDR3 is 16 residues long. The CDR3 protein is CASSDNWGLSSYEQYF. The CDR3 region has the DNA TGCGCCAGCAGCGACAACTGGGGACTGAGCTCCTACGAGCAGTACTTC.

This clone was seen only a few times. The CDR3 coding sequence is TGTGCCAGCAAGCGGGGGTCAGGGGGACGCTCTGGGGCCAACGTCCTGACTTTC. Its protein product is CASKRGSGGRSGANVLTF. V gene TRBV2 combines with J gene TRBJ2-6; a weak D match, TRBD2 (8 bases). The V gene lost 7 bases and the J gene lost 0 bases, with 19 bases spanning the gap. In germline, CDR1 is SNHLY, CDR2 FYNNEI. The CDR3 spans 18 residues.